The rows below give T cell receptor beta chains drawn from one sample of a study of T cells in Graves' hyperthyroidism and ophthalmopathy. Using its own MiXCR run on the multiplex PCR reads, TCRdb lists one record per CDR3 protein. The repertoire holds approximately 600,000 distinct CDR3 sequences, with 20% to 25% as singletons. Sequencing was done on a sample of blood. These receptors originate from a man in his thirties or forties with Graves' ophthalmopathy. Both conserved end residues are part of each CDR3. A D gene is named only where the DNA matches it firmly. Only some rows state a clone size, as once, few, many or a class for expanded clones.

V,size,J,D,length,CDR3,DNA
TRBV7-9,NA,TRBJ2-2,TRBD2,17,CASSSPGLAANTGELFF,TGTGCCAGCAGCTCACCGGGACTAGCGGCGAACACCGGGGAGCTGTTTTTT
TRBV30,few,TRBJ2-2,TRBD1,14,CAWRDRANTGELFF,TGTGCCTGGAGGGACAGGGCGAACACCGGGGAGCTGTTTTTT
TRBV19,few,TRBJ2-7,TRBD2,16,CASSYGLAGDSYEQYF,TGTGCCAGTAGTTACGGACTAGCTGGAGATTCCTACGAGCAGTACTTC
TRBV28,NA,TRBJ1-2,NA,17,CASSSRGVGSPHYGYTF,TGTGCCAGCAGTTCCCGGGGGGTGGGCTCTCCCCACTATGGCTACACCTTC
TRBV3-1,few,TRBJ2-3,TRBD2,16,CASSQDKNGRSDTQYF,TGTGCCAGCAGCCAAGATAAGAACGGGAGGTCGGATACGCAGTATTTT
TRBV24-1,few,TRBJ1-5,NA,14,CARGRERSNQPQHF,TGTGCCAGGGGGAGGGAGAGAAGCAATCAGCCCCAGCATTTT
TRBV19,NA,TRBJ2-2,NA,12,CASSMLGGELFF,TGTGCCAGTAGTATGTTGGGCGGGGAGCTGTTTTTT
TRBV7-2,few,TRBJ2-1,TRBD2,14,CAGQPGLEYNEQFF,TGTGCCGGACAACCGGGACTAGAGTACAATGAGCAGTTCTTC
TRBV20-1,few,TRBJ2-5,NA,15,CSARPLGEVQETQYF,TGCAGTGCTAGACCATTAGGGGAGGTCCAAGAGACCCAGTACTTC
TRBV7-2,few,TRBJ1-5,TRBD1,14,CASSVETGGQPQHF,TGTGCCAGCAGCGTAGAGACAGGGGGTCAGCCCCAGCATTTT
TRBV20-1,few,TRBJ2-7,TRBD2,14,CSAMTSVGFYEQYF,TGCAGTGCCATGACTAGCGTAGGATTCTACGAGCAGTACTTC
TRBV12-3/TRBV12-4,many,TRBJ1-1,NA,15,CASSPRPDSNTEAFF,TGTGCCAGCAGTCCTCGGCCGGACAGTAACACTGAAGCTTTCTTT
TRBV30,many,TRBJ2-1,TRBD1,15,CAWRPPGQGNVAQFF,TGTGCCTGGAGGCCACCGGGACAGGGAAACGTAGCGCAGTTCTTC
TRBV12-3/TRBV12-4,few,TRBJ1-1,NA,12,CASSITGLGAFF,TGTGCCAGCAGTATAACCGGGCTTGGGGCTTTCTTT
TRBV12-3/TRBV12-4,many,TRBJ1-3,NA,14,CASSGWSSGNTIYF,TGTGCCAGCAGCGGTTGGAGCTCTGGAAACACCATATATTTT
TRBV3-1,few,TRBJ2-2,TRBD2,15,CASSHLAANTGELFF,TGTGCCAGCAGCCATCTAGCGGCGAACACCGGGGAGCTGTTTTTT
TRBV3-1,NA,TRBJ2-7,NA,15,CASGRGGVSSYEQYF,TGTGCCAGCGGCCGAGGCGGGGTCAGCTCCTACGAGCAGTACTTC
TRBV7-2,NA,TRBJ1-1,NA,12,CASKGGQTEAFF,TGTGCCAGCAAGGGGGGCCAGACTGAAGCTTTCTTT
TRBV18,many,TRBJ1-1,NA,13,CASSPVLRTEAFF,TGTGCCAGCTCACCAGTCCTCCGGACTGAAGCTTTCTTT
TRBV11-2,NA,TRBJ2-2,NA,16,CASSYGQYSNTGELFF,TGTGCCAGCAGCTACGGACAGTACTCGAACACCGGGGAGCTGTTTTTT
TRBV6-1,NA,TRBJ1-3,NA,15,CASSPGPYSGNTIYF,TGTGCCAGCAGCCCTGGACCTTACTCTGGAAACACCATATATTTT
TRBV4-3,few,TRBJ2-7,TRBD2,16,CASSQDYRSRGDEQYF,TGCGCCAGCAGCCAAGATTACCGGTCCCGGGGGGACGAGCAGTACTTC
TRBV27,NA,TRBJ2-4,NA,13,CASSSIAKNIQYF,TGTGCCAGCAGTTCCATAGCCAAAAACATTCAGTACTTC
TRBV7-2,NA,TRBJ1-4,NA,15,CASSLGGGRDEKLFF,TGTGCCAGCAGCTTAGGGGGCGGAAGGGATGAAAAACTGTTTTTT
TRBV27,NA,TRBJ2-7,TRBD2,15,CASSRGSGGSYEQYF,TGTGCCAGCAGCAGGGGCAGCGGGGGATCCTACGAGCAGTACTTC
TRBV27,many,TRBJ2-3,TRBD1,16,CASSLSGTGVWNTQYF,TGTGCCAGCAGTTTATCCGGGACAGGGGTTTGGAATACGCAGTATTTT
TRBV5-1,few,TRBJ1-2,NA,16,CASSLDYREPNYGYTF,TGCGCCAGCAGCTTGGATTACAGGGAACCTAACTATGGCTACACCTTC
TRBV5-1,NA,TRBJ2-1,NA,16,CASSLYRAGLADEQFF,TGCGCCAGCAGCCTCTACAGGGCTGGTTTAGCGGACGAGCAGTTCTTC
TRBV30,many,TRBJ2-3,NA,12,CAWETGTDTQYF,TGTGCCTGGGAGACGGGCACAGATACGCAGTATTTT
TRBV9,NA,TRBJ2-2,TRBD2,17,CASSVGGSGRADGELFF,TGTGCCAGCAGCGTAGGTGGGAGCGGGAGGGCTGACGGGGAGCTGTTTTTT
TRBV2,few,TRBJ1-6,NA,14,CASSEETNHSPLHF,TGTGCCAGCAGTGAAGAGACAAACCATTCACCCCTCCACTTT
TRBV10-1,few,TRBJ2-3,NA,15,CASSEFGQTSNTQYF,TGCGCCAGCAGTGAGTTCGGACAGACAAGTAATACGCAGTATTTT
TRBV28,few,TRBJ2-5,TRBD1,18,CASSFHLPGQGAGETQYF,TGTGCCAGCAGTTTTCATCTCCCGGGACAGGGGGCCGGAGAGACCCAGTACTTC
TRBV10-3,few,TRBJ2-5,TRBD2,17,CAISESPGLAGQETQYF,TGTGCCATCAGTGAGTCCCCGGGACTAGCGGGCCAAGAGACCCAGTACTTC
TRBV5-1,NA,TRBJ2-5,TRBD1,15,CASSLGTGEEETQYF,TGCGCCAGCAGCTTGGGGACAGGGGAGGAGGAGACCCAGTACTTC
TRBV11-2,NA,TRBJ2-3,TRBD2,19,CASSRTSGRARTSTDTQYF,TGTGCCAGCAGCCGGACTAGCGGGAGGGCCAGGACTAGCACAGATACGCAGTATTTT
TRBV7-9,NA,TRBJ2-3,NA,15,CASSLASGPGDTQYF,TGTGCCAGCAGCTTAGCTTCGGGTCCTGGAGATACGCAGTATTTT
TRBV11-2,many,TRBJ2-7,NA,17,CASSPGAFWLGAYEQYF,TGTGCCAGCAGCCCCGGGGCCTTCTGGTTGGGGGCCTACGAGCAGTACTTC
TRBV6-5,few,TRBJ1-1,TRBD1,14,CASRSGTGNTEAFF,TGTGCCAGCAGGTCCGGGACAGGGAACACTGAAGCTTTCTTT
TRBV13,NA,TRBJ1-1,TRBD1,18,CASSVRTPGQGENTEAFF,TGTGCCAGCAGCGTACGGACCCCGGGACAGGGGGAGAACACTGAAGCTTTCTTT
TRBV9,NA,TRBJ1-3,NA,14,CASSVTDSGNTIYF,TGTGCCAGCAGCGTCACGGACTCTGGAAACACCATATATTTT
TRBV19,NA,TRBJ2-1,NA,13,CASSWVAGNEQFF,TGTGCCAGTAGTTGGGTGGCGGGGAATGAGCAGTTCTTC
TRBV4-3,NA,TRBJ1-3,TRBD1,13,CASSQAQGDTIYF,TGCGCCAGCAGCCAAGCTCAGGGGGACACCATATATTTT
TRBV20-1,few,TRBJ2-7,TRBD2,14,CSARRLAAVSEQYF,TGCAGTGCTAGACGACTAGCGGCCGTAAGTGAGCAGTACTTC
TRBV11-2,many,TRBJ2-5,NA,13,CASSSQGGETQYF,TGTGCCAGCAGCTCCCAAGGGGGGGAGACCCAGTACTTC
TRBV5-1,NA,TRBJ1-1,TRBD1,15,CASSQGGTVNTEAFF,TGCGCCTCGAGCCAGGGGGGTACCGTGAACACTGAAGCTTTCTTT
TRBV6-1,many,TRBJ2-5,TRBD1,14,CASSQGTAQETQYF,TGTGCCAGCAGTCAGGGGACAGCCCAAGAGACCCAGTACTTC
TRBV7-9,many,TRBJ2-1,NA,12,CASSALGNEQFF,TGTGCCAGCAGCGCCCTAGGCAATGAGCAGTTCTTC
TRBV20-1,NA,TRBJ2-1,NA,15,CSARESRDIHNEQFF,TGCAGTGCTAGAGAGTCCCGGGACATCCACAATGAGCAGTTCTTC
TRBV27,NA,TRBJ2-5,NA,15,CASSLWSGGTETQYF,TGTGCCAGCAGTTTATGGAGTGGGGGTACAGAGACCCAGTACTTC
TRBV7-9,once,TRBJ1-1,NA,13,CASSYRVNTEAFF,TGTGCCAGCAGCTACAGGGTGAACACTGAAGCTTTCTTT
TRBV10-3,NA,TRBJ2-2,TRBD1,14,CAISGTGTGGELFF,TGTGCCATCAGTGGGACAGGGACGGGCGGGGAGCTGTTTTTT
TRBV7-9,few,TRBJ2-7,TRBD2,16,CASSLPGTSVTYEQYF,TGTGCCAGCAGCTTACCCGGGACTAGCGTAACCTACGAGCAGTACTTC
TRBV18,NA,TRBJ2-7,TRBD1,15,CASSPNQGVVDEQYF,TGTGCCAGCTCACCAAATCAGGGGGTCGTCGACGAGCAGTACTTC
TRBV5-5,few,TRBJ2-7,TRBD1,15,CASSVGARGLGEQYF,TGTGCCAGCAGCGTCGGGGCCAGGGGGCTGGGGGAGCAGTACTTC
TRBV27,many,TRBJ1-2,NA,13,CASSLTTGYGYTF,TGTGCCAGCAGTTTAACGACGGGCTATGGCTACACCTTC